Included here is one T cell receptor (beta chain) sequence, with context. Assay used: immunoSEQ multiplex PCR; TCRdb lists only in-frame clones, some missing. The data show approximately 330,000 clones, with about nine tenths seen just once and roughly a tenth held by the top ten. The CDR3 is made up of 15 amino acids. Germline CDR1 SGDLS, CDR2 YYNGEE. The ends were cut back, 5 bases at V and 5 bases at J, with 14 bases in the middle. This entry comes from a study of blood T cell repertoires in COVID-19. This TCR derives from a man aged 25-45 years with COVID-19, enrolled during active disease. The chain recombines TRBV9 with TRBJ1-6, with D possibly being TRBD1 (5 bases). The sequenced sample consisted of peripheral blood. This CDR3 is CASRPDIGHNSPLHF. CDR3 sequence (DNA): TGTGCCAGCAGACCGGACATCGGTCATAATTCACCCCTCCACTTT. The full variable domain, in which reference TRBV9 and TRBJ1-6 provide the parts outside the CDR3, is DSGVTQTPKHLITATGQRVTLRCSPRSGDLSVYWYQQSLDQGLQFLIQYYNGEERAKGNILERFSAQQFPDLHSELNLSSLELGDSALYFCASRPDIGHNSPLHFGNGTRLTVT.